The TCR beta chain under discussion was sequenced for a study of blood T cells in healthy people across ages. CDR1 SGHTA and CDR2 FQGNSA come from the germline V gene. V dropped 7 bases and J dropped 4; count of bases not matched to a gene: 12. The CDR3 sequence is 15 residues long. PBMCs, at least 6 million per sample, were isolated. Sample-barcoded 5' priming and a J-beta primer mix drove a second PCR of roughly 7 to 11 cycles. TCRdb re-analysed the 5' RACE reads in MiXCR, keeping a single row per CDR3 protein. The table lists around 1,000,000 distinct CDR3 sequences, around two fifths of them singletons.

The chain recombines TRBV7-2 with TRBJ2-7, with TRBD1 identical over 8 bases. The receptor was isolated from a man in his late teens or twenties in good health. Sequencing was done on a sample of blood. CDR3 nucleotide sequence: TGTGCCAGCAACCCTCCGGGCAGGGGGCTATACGAGCAGTACTTC. It translates to CASNPPGRGLYEQYF.